The 15 T cell receptor beta chains listed next were all sequenced from one sample in a study of blood T cell repertoires in COVID-19. This table comes from immunoSEQ multiplex PCR, and its TCRdb copy is limited to in-frame clones, with some not included. The data hold under 250,000 clones, with around 90% observed a single time. The material sequenced was peripheral blood. The receptors originated from a man in his sixties with COVID-19, enrolled during active disease.

J is TRBJ2-1 and V is TRBV28, with 11 bases identical to TRBD1. This CDR3 is built from 16 residues. The V segment lost 8 bases and the J segment 3 bases; nucleotides outside the gene matches: 9. Per germline, CDR1 MDHEN and CDR2 SYDVKM. CDR3 nucleotide sequence: TGTGCCAGCTCTATCCCCGGGACAGGGGGCTACAATGAGCAGTTCTTC. This translates into CASSIPGTGGYNEQFF.

This chain uses TRBV23-1 with TRBJ2-7; weak D call: TRBD2 (6 bases). TRBV23-1 is an open reading frame, and its role is uncertain. The CDR3 spans 12 residues. The ends were cut back, 9 bases at V and 2 bases at J, with 11 bases in the middle. DNA of the CDR3: TGCGCCAGATGGGACTGTCCCTACGAGCAGTACTTC. Translating gives CARWDCPYEQYF.

The rearrangement links TRBV24-1 to TRBJ2-3; 7 bases are a match to TRBD2. The length of the CDR3 is 15 residues. V trimming: 0 bases; J trimming: 2 bases; junction bases outside the gene matches: 1. In germline, CDR1 is KGHDR, CDR2 SFDVKD. The CDR3 is CATSDLGRDTDTQYF. For the CDR3, the DNA is TGTGCCACCAGTGATTTGGGGAGGGACACAGATACGCAGTATTTT.

The V and J genes are TRBV6-5 and TRBJ2-7, with TRBD1 matching over 8 bases. J was trimmed by 4 bases and V by 2 bases; bases with no gene match: 7. Germline CDR1 MNHEY, CDR2 SVGAGI. The CDR3 runs 15 residues. The CDR3 sequence is CASSYPQGAKYEQYF. In nucleotides, the CDR3 is TGTGCCAGCAGTTACCCCCAGGGGGCTAAGTACGAGCAGTACTTC.

The chain joins TRBV4-3 to TRBJ1-3, with TRBD1 matching over 9 bases. V gave up 0 bases and J gave up 7 bases; unmatched junction bases: 7. The CDR3 extends over 16 amino acids. Germline CDR1 and CDR2: LGHNA and YSLEER. The CDR3 sequence is CASSQDFGQGINTIYF. The CDR3 DNA follows: TGCGCCAGCAGCCAAGATTTCGGACAGGGGATCAACACCATATATTTT.

This chain uses TRBV5-8 with TRBJ2-5; D is possibly TRBD2 (7 bases). The V gene lost 4 bases and the J gene lost 4 bases, with 14 bases spanning the gap. Germline V gene lookup returns CDR1 SGHTS and CDR2 YDEGEE. This CDR3 is built from 14 residues. CDR3 sequence: CASSVGGAGETQYF. The CDR3, as DNA: TGTGCCAGCAGCGTTGGGGGGGCGGGAGAGACCCAGTACTTC.

J is TRBJ1-1 and V is TRBV24-1, with 8 nucleotides matching TRBD1. Trimming at V came to 4 bases and at J to 10 bases, leaving 7 bases not matched to a gene. The CDR3 has 13 residues. Germline CDR1 reads KGHDR; CDR2 reads SFDVKD. CDR3 in DNA: TGTGCCACCAGTGACCTACAGGGGGGGGGAGCTTTCTTT. Translating gives CATSDLQGGGAFF.

The chain couples TRBV7-9 to TRBJ2-3, with D possibly matching TRBD2 (6 bases). Trimming stripped 1 base from V and 4 bases from J, with 18 bases between. The CDR3 has 17 amino acids. In germline, CDR1 is SEHNR, CDR2 FQNEAQ (reference sequence). The CDR3 coding sequence is TGTGCCAGCAGCTTAGGTGTCCTAGCGCCCCCGTCAGATACGCAGTATTTT. Protein sequence: CASSLGVLAPPSDTQYF. Full variable domain (remainder filled in from reference TRBV7-9 and TRBJ2-3): DTGVSQNPRHKITKRGQNVTFRCDPISEHNRLYWYRQTLGQGPEFLTYFQNEAQLEKSRLLSDRFSAERPKGSFSTLEIQRTEQGDSAMYLCASSLGVLAPPSDTQYFGPGTRLTVL.

The chain links TRBV7-2 to TRBJ2-7; no definite D call. The V end was cut by 4 bases, the J end by 4 bases, with 5 bases between. The CDR3 loop spans 11 amino acids. Germline loops: CDR1 SGHTA, CDR2 FQGNSA. The CDR3: CASSSRYEQYF. The DNA of the CDR3 is TGTGCCAGCAGCTCCAGGTACGAGCAGTACTTC.

CDR3 sequence (DNA): TGTGCCAGCAGCTTGACAGGGGAAGAAAAACTGTTTTTT. Its translation: CASSLTGEEKLFF. The chain employs TRBV13 and TRBJ1-4; 8 bases line up with TRBD1. CDR1 PRHDT and CDR2 FYEKMQ come from the germline V gene (reference sequence). Trimming at V came to 3 bases and at J to 8 bases, leaving 2 bases not matched to a gene. This CDR3 has 13 amino acids.

This clone was recorded only once. The V gene is TRBV28, the J gene TRBJ2-7; maybe TRBD1 (5 bases). Germline V gives CDR1 MDHEN, CDR2 SYDVKM. The CDR3 totals 13 residues. V was cut by 5 bases and J by 7 bases, with 15 bases left in between. CDR3 coding DNA: TGTGCCAGCAGTACCGGACACCTCCGGGAGCAGTACTTC. Translation gives CASSTGHLREQYF.

The chain carries TRBV6-2 or TRBV6-3 and TRBJ1-1, with D possibly matching TRBD1 (5 bases). Germline CDR1 is MNHEY and CDR2 is SVGEGT. The V end was cut by 1 base, the J end by 5 bases, with 8 bases between. The CDR3 covers 13 residues. CDR3 DNA: TGTGCCAGCAGTTACTACGGGGGAACTGAAGCTTTCTTT. As protein: CASSYYGGTEAFF.

The chain recombines TRBV6-5 with TRBJ1-5; D is perhaps TRBD1 (6 bases). Trimming took 6 bases from V and 7 from J, leaving 16 bases between them. Germline CDR1 and CDR2: MNHEY and SVGAGI. This CDR3 contains 14 residues. As DNA, the CDR3 is TGTGCCAGCAGAGTACAGGGAAGAGGCCAGCCCCAGCATTTT. It codes for CASRVQGRGQPQHF.

The CDR3 here is CASSYGASGANVLTF. The CDR3 DNA is TGTGCCAGCAGTTACGGGGCTTCTGGGGCCAACGTCCTGACTTTC. The genes are TRBV6-5 and TRBJ2-6, with D perhaps TRBD1 (5 bases). This CDR3 is built from 15 residues. Between the trimmed V and J ends, which lost 2 bases and 1 base, there was a span of 6 bases. Germline V gene data show CDR1 as MNHEY and CDR2 as SVGAGI.

The chain links TRBV7-9 to TRBJ2-3, with D possibly TRBD2 on 6 matching bases. V dropped 1 base and J dropped 2 bases, with 10 bases sitting between them. The CDR3 length is 15 residues. Germline V gene data show CDR1 as SEHNR and CDR2 as FQNEAQ (reference sequence). The CDR3 region has the DNA TGTGCCAGCAGCTTAGATGCGGGACTCACAGATACGCAGTATTTT. Translating gives CASSLDAGLTDTQYF.